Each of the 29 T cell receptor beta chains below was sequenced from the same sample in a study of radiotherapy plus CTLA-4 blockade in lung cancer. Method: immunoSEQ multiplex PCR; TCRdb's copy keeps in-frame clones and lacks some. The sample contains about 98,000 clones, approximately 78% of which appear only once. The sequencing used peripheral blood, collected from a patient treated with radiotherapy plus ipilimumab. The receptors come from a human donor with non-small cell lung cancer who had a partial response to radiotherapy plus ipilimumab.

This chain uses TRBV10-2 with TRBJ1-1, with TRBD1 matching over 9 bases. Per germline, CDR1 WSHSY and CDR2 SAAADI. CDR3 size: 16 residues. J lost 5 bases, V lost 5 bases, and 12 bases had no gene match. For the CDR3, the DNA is TGCGCCAGCAGTAAGGGACAGGGAAGTTTGGGGACTGAAGCTTTCTTT. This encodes CASSKGQGSLGTEAFF.

The CDR3 DNA sequence: TGTGCCAGCACCCCAACAGGGCGCGACGAGCAGTACTTC. Translating gives CASTPTGRDEQYF. The rearrangement joins TRBV6-6 to TRBJ2-7, with D maybe TRBD1 (6 bases). CDR3 length: 13 residues. CDR1 and CDR2 (germline): MNHNY, SVGAGI (reference sequence). V was clipped by 7 bases and J by 5 bases, with 15 bases between them.

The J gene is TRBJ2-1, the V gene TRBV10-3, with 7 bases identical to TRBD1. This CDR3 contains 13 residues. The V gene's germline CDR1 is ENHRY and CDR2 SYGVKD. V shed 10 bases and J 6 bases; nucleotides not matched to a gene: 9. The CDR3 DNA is TGTGCCACCCGGGACAGCATCACCAATGAGCAGTTCTTC. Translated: CATRDSITNEQFF.

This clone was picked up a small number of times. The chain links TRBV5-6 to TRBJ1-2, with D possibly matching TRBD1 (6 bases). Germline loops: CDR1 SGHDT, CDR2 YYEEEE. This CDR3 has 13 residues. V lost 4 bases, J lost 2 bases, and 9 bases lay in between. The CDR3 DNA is TGTGCCAGCAGCGAAACAGGGAACTATGGCTACACCTTC. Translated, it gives CASSETGNYGYTF.

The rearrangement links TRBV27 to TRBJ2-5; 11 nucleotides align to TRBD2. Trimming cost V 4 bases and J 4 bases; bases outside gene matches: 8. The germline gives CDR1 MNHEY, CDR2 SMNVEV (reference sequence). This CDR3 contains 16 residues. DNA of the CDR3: TGTGCCAGCAGTTCACTAGCGGGAGAAGGGATAGAGACCCAGTACTTC. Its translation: CASSSLAGEGIETQYF.

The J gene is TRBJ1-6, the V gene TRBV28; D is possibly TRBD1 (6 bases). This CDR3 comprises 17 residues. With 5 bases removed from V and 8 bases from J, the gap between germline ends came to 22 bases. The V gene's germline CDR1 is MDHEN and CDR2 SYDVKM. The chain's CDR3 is CASSPGAANPFDSPLHF. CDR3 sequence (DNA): TGTGCCAGCAGTCCAGGGGCGGCTAACCCCTTCGATTCACCCCTCCACTTT.

Here the CDR3 DNA reads TGTGCCGTAAGGGGTAGAGGCAGGGGGCCGGGCTACACCTTC. It yields the protein CAVRGRGRGPGYTF. The rearrangement links TRBV19 to TRBJ1-2; TRBD1 aligns across 8 bases. CDR1 is LNHDA, CDR2 SQIVND, per germline (reference sequence). J was trimmed by 8 bases and V by 11 bases; bases with no gene match: 16. The CDR3 runs to 14 residues. The whole variable domain, remainder taken from reference TRBV19 and TRBJ1-2, is DGGITQSPKYLFRKEGQNVTLSCEQNLNHDAMYWYRQDPGQGLRLIYYSQIVNDFQKGDIAEGYSVSREKKESFPLTVTSAQKNPTAFYLCAVRGRGRGPGYTFGSGTRLTVV.

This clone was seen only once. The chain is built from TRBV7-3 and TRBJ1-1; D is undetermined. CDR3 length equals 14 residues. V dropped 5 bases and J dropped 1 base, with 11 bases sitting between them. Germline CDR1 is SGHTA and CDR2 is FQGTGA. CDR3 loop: CASSPRRRNTEAFF. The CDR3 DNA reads TGTGCCAGCAGCCCGCGACGGAGGAACACTGAAGCTTTCTTT.

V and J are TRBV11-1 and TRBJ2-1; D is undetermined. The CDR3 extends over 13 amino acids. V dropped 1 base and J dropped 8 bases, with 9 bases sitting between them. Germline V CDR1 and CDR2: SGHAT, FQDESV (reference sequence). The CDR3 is CASSLDSRDEQFF. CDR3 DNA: TGTGCCAGCAGCTTAGACTCCCGGGATGAGCAGTTCTTC.

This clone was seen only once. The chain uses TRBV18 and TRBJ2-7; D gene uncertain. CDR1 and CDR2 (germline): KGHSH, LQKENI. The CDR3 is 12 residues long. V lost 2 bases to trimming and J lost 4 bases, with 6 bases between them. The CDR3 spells CASSPGEYEQYF. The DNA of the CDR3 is TGTGCCAGCTCACCAGGAGAGTACGAGCAGTACTTC. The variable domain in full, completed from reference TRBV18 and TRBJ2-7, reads NAGVMQNPRHLVRRRGQEARLRCSPMKGHSHVYWYRQLPEEGLKFMVYLQKENIIDESGMPKERFSAEFPKEGPSILRIQQVVRGDSAAYFCASSPGEYEQYFGPGTRLTVT.

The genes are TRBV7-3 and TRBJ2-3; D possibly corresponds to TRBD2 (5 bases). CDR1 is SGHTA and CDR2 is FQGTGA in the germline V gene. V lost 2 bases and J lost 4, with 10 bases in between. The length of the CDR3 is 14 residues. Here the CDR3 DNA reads TGTGCCAGCAGCTTACGTGGGAGCGCAGATACGCAGTATTTT. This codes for CASSLRGSADTQYF.

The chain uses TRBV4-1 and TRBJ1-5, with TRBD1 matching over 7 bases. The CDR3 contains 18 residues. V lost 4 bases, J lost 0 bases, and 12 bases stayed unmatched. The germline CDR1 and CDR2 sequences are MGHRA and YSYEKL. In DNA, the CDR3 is TGCGCCAGCAGCCCGCATGGGGGACAGAGTTATAGCAATCAGCCCCAGCATTTT. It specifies CASSPHGGQSYSNQPQHF.

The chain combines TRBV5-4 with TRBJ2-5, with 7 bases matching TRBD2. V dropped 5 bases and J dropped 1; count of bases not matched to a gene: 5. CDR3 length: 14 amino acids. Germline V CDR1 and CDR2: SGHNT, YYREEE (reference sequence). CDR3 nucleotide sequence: TGTGCCAGCAGTCCCGGGGGGATCCAAGAGACCCAGTACTTC. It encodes CASSPGGIQETQYF.

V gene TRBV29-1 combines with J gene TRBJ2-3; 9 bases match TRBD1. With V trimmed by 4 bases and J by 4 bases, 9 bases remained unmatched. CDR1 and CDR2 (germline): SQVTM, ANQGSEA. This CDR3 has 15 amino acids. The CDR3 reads CSVVGRGQGPDTQYF. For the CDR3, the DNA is TGCAGCGTTGTAGGTAGGGGACAGGGACCAGATACGCAGTATTTT.

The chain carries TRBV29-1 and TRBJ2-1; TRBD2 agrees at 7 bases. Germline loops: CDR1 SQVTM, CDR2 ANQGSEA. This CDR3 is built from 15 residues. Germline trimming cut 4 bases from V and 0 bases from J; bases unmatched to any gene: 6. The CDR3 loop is CSVALGGISYNEQFF. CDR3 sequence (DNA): TGCAGCGTTGCACTCGGGGGGATCTCCTACAATGAGCAGTTCTTC.

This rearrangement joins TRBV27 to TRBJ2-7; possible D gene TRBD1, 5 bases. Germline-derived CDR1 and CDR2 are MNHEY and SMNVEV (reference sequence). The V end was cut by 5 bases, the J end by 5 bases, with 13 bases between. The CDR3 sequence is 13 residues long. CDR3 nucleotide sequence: TGTGCCAGCAGTCTCGACAGTCTAAACGAGCAGTACTTC. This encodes CASSLDSLNEQYF.

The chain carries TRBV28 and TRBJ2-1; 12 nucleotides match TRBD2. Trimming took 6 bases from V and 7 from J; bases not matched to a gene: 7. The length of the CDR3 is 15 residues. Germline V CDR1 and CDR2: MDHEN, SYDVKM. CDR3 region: CASRGTSGRLNEQFF. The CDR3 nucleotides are TGTGCCAGCAGGGGAACTAGCGGGAGGTTGAATGAGCAGTTCTTC.

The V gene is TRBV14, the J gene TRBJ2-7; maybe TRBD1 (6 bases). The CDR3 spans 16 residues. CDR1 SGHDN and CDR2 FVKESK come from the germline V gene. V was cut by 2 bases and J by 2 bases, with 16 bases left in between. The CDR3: CASSQPGANMAYEQYF. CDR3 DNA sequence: TGTGCCAGCAGCCAACCAGGGGCGAACATGGCCTACGAGCAGTACTTC.

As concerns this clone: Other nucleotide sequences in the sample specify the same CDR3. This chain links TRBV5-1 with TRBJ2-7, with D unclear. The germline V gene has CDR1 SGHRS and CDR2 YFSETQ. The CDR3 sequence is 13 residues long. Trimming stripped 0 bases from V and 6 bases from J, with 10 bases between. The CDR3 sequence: CASSLDPSGEQYF. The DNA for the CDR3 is TGCGCCAGCAGCTTGGACCCCTCGGGCGAGCAGTACTTC.

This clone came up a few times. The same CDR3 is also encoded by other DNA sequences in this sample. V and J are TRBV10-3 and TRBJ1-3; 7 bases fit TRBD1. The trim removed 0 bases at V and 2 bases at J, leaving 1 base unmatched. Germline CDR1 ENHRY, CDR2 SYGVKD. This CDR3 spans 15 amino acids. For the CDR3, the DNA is TGTGCCATCAGTGAGTCCCAGGGGGCTGGAAACACCATATATTTT. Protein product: CAISESQGAGNTIYF.

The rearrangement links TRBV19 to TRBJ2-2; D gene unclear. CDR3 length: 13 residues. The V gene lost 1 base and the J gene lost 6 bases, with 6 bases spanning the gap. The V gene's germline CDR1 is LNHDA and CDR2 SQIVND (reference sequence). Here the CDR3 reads CASSIVAPGELFF. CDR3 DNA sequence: TGTGCCAGTAGTATAGTGGCTCCCGGGGAGCTGTTTTTT.

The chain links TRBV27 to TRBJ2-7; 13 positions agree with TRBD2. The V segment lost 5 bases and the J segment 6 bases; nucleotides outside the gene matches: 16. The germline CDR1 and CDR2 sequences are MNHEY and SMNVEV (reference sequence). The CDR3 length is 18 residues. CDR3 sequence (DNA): TGTGCCAGCAGTCCCTTATCCCTACGACTAGCGGGAGGATCCGAGCAGTACTTC. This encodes CASSPLSLRLAGGSEQYF.

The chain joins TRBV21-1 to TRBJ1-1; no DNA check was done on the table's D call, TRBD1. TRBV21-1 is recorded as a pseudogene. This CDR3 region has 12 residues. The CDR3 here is CAGRTGHTEAFF. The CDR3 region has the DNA TGTGCCGGGAGGACAGGGCACACTGAAGCTTTCTTT.

CDR3 in DNA: TGTGCCAGTAGTATAAGCAAGTACAATGAGCAGTTCTTC. Its protein is CASSISKYNEQFF. The rearrangement links TRBV19 to TRBJ2-1, with D uncertain. Trimming shortened V by 2 bases and J by 4 bases, and 6 bases separated the two germline ends. The CDR3 sequence is 13 residues long. The germline V gene has CDR1 LNHDA and CDR2 SQIVND (reference sequence).

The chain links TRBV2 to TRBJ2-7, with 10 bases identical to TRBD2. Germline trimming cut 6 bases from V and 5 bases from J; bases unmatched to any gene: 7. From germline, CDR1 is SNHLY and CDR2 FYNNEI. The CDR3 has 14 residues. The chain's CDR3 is CASRGLAGAHEQYF. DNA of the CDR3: TGTGCCAGCAGGGGCCTAGCGGGAGCCCACGAGCAGTACTTC.

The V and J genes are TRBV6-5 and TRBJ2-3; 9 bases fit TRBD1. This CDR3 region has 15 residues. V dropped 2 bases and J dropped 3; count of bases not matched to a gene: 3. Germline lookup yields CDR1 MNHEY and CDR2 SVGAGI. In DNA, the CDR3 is TGTGCCAGCAGTTACCTGACAGGGGGGACAGATACGCAGTATTTT. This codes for CASSYLTGGTDTQYF.

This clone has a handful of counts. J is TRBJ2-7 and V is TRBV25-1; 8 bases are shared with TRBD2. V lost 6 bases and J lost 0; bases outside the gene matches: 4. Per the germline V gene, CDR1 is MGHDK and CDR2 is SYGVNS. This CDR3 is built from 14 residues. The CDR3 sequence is CASSYGGASYEQYF. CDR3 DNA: TGTGCCAGCAGCTACGGGGGGGCCTCCTACGAGCAGTACTTC.

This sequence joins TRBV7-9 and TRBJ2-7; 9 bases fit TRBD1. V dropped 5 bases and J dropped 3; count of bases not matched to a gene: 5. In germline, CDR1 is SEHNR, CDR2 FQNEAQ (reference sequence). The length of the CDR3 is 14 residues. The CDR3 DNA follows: TGTGCCAGCAGCGGCTGGGACAGGGACTACGAGCAGTACTTC. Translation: CASSGWDRDYEQYF.

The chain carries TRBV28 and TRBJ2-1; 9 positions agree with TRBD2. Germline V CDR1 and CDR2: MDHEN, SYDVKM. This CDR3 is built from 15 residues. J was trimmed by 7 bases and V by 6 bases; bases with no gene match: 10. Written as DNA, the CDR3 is TGTGCCAGCAGCTCACCGGGACTAGCAGGTAATGAGCAGTTCTTC. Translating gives CASSSPGLAGNEQFF.